These 12 T cell receptor beta chains share one sample of origin, sequenced in a study of technical replicates of blood from several donors. Some clones are missing from TCRdb's copy, which holds only in-frame ones; the method was immunoSEQ multiplex PCR. The repertoire has 75,000 or so clones, 90% to 95% of them found once; the top ten carry over 0.4%. The material sequenced was T cells isolated from PBMCs. All receptors derive from a human donor in good health.

The V gene is TRBV5-1, the J gene TRBJ2-3; 11 bases agree with TRBD1. From germline, CDR1 is SGHRS and CDR2 YFSETQ. Trimming cost V 3 bases and J 5 bases; bases outside gene matches: 2. This CDR3 contains 14 residues. The CDR3 DNA reads TGCGCCAGCAGCTGGGACAGGGGGGTAGATACGCAGTATTTT. The encoded protein is CASSWDRGVDTQYF.

The chain recombines TRBV4-1 with TRBJ1-4, with D perhaps matching TRBD1 (5 bases). The CDR3 runs to 16 residues. The V end lost 4 bases, the J end lost 1 base, and 13 bases lay between the germline ends. The germline V gene has CDR1 MGHRA and CDR2 YSYEKL. The CDR3 DNA reads as TGCGCCAGCAGCCGCGTCACAGACAGAACTAATGAAAAACTGTTTTTT. Protein product: CASSRVTDRTNEKLFF.

V is TRBV27 and J is TRBJ2-1; TRBD1 matches 7 bases. Germline V gene lookup returns CDR1 MNHEY and CDR2 SMNVEV (reference sequence). J gave up 2 bases and V 7 bases, and 5 bases lay outside the gene matches. The CDR3 runs to 14 residues. CDR3: CASTYRGAYNEQFF. The CDR3 nucleotides read TGTGCCAGCACGTACAGGGGTGCCTACAATGAGCAGTTCTTC.

The CDR3 protein is CASSGGRETQYF. The CDR3 nucleotides read TGTGCCAGCAGCGGGGGGCGGGAGACCCAGTACTTC. The V and J genes are TRBV9 and TRBJ2-5; D might be TRBD1 (6 bases). This CDR3 has 12 residues. The V end lost 3 bases, the J end lost 5 bases, and 8 bases lay between the germline ends. Germline V gene data show CDR1 as SGDLS and CDR2 as YYNGEE.

This clone was seen once. The chain employs TRBV5-1 and TRBJ2-7; TRBD2 agrees at 12 bases. Germline V CDR1 and CDR2: SGHRS, YFSETQ. V was pared by 2 bases and J by 3 bases, with 6 bases of the junction left unmatched. The CDR3 extends over 16 amino acids. The CDR3 loop is CASSFQTSGRNYEQYF. The CDR3 region has the DNA TGCGCCAGCAGCTTTCAGACTAGCGGGAGAAACTACGAGCAGTACTTC.

J is TRBJ1-1 and V is TRBV27; D is possibly TRBD1 (5 bases). CDR1 and CDR2 (germline): MNHEY, SMNVEV (reference sequence). This CDR3 has 16 residues. Between the trimmed V and J ends, which lost 2 bases and 1 base, there was a span of 14 bases. The CDR3 sequence is CASSLRWGDRNTEAFF. CDR3 nucleotide sequence: TGTGCCAGCAGTTTACGATGGGGGGACCGGAACACTGAAGCTTTCTTT.

The chain uses TRBV4-1 and TRBJ2-5; TRBD2 matches at 14 bases. The V segment lost 3 bases and the J segment 3 bases; nucleotides outside the gene matches: 12. CDR3 length equals 19 residues. Germline lookup yields CDR1 MGHRA and CDR2 YSYEKL. CDR3 amino acids: CASSQSGLAGVGVEETQYF. CDR3 in DNA: TGCGCCAGCAGCCAGTCGGGACTAGCGGGAGTTGGGGTTGAAGAGACCCAGTACTTC.

V is TRBV29-1 and J is TRBJ2-7; no definite D call. Germline values: CDR1 SQVTM, CDR2 ANQGSEA. V gave up 0 bases and J gave up 10 bases, with 13 bases separating them. This CDR3 spans 12 amino acids. The DNA for the CDR3 is TGCAGCGTTGAAGATTCGCGATTTGCTCAGTACTTC. This sequence encodes CSVEDSRFAQYF.

The chain carries TRBV7-3 and TRBJ2-5; TRBD2 matches at 8 bases. The CDR3 has 16 residues. Germline CDR1 and CDR2: SGHTA and FQGTGA. J gave up 4 bases and V 1 base, and 8 bases lay outside the gene matches. CDR3 nucleotide sequence: TGTGCCAGCAGCTTAAATCCAGCGGGAGTGTTAGAGACCCAGTACTTC. Translating it yields CASSLNPAGVLETQYF.

This clone has just one count. The rearrangement links TRBV28 to TRBJ2-3, with 8 bases identical to TRBD1. V trimming: 4 bases; J trimming: 9 bases; junction bases outside the gene matches: 6. Germline loops: CDR1 MDHEN, CDR2 SYDVKM. The CDR3 loop spans 13 amino acids. The DNA for the CDR3 is TGTGCCAGCAGTTCCATGACAGGGGAGACGCAGTATTTT. Protein product: CASSSMTGETQYF.

For the CDR3, the DNA is TGTGCCAGCAGCCCTGGACTAGCGGGAAGCTACGAGCAGTACTTC. Translation gives CASSPGLAGSYEQYF. The V gene is TRBV7-2, the J gene TRBJ2-7; 12 bases map to TRBD2. The V gene's germline CDR1 is SGHTA and CDR2 FQGNSA. This CDR3 has 15 amino acids. V shed 5 bases, J shed 3 bases, and the junction held 5 bases outside the gene matches.

V gene TRBV7-9 combines with J gene TRBJ2-1; TRBD2 matches at 9 bases. The V segment lost 2 bases and the J segment 8 bases; nucleotides outside the gene matches: 4. Germline V lookup: CDR1 SEHNR, CDR2 FQNEAQ (reference sequence). This CDR3 has 14 residues. The CDR3 DNA is TGTGCCAGCAGCTTATCTAGCGGGAACGATGAGCAGTTCTTC. Residues: CASSLSSGNDEQFF.